This record covers a single T cell receptor (beta chain). Its specificity is not known. These data are taken from a study of shared clonotypes between healthy human individuals. For the study at large: CD4 naive and CD4 memory each took three plates per donor, while CD8 naive took two and CD8 memory one. Points from the study as a whole: Unshared clonotypes carried lower generation probabilities than those common to all four donors.

At deep level, the assay was performed. TCRdb's copy holds only in-frame clones and misses some; the assay was immunoSEQ multiplex PCR. The sample contains 1 million to 1.3 million clones, approximately 78% of which appear only once. CDR3 length: 16 residues. V lost 1 base to trimming and J lost 7 bases; unmatched junction nucleotides: 11. In germline, CDR1 is LGHNA, CDR2 YSLEER. The sequenced material came from memory CD4+ T cells from PBMCs. Indicated subset: CD45RA-negative fraction. This clonotype was sampled from a man in his late teens or twenties in good health. Some clones in this sample may be carry-over from other donors' samples. The genes are TRBV4-3 and TRBJ2-7, with TRBD1 matching 9 bases. The CDR3 here is CASSQGSGTGIQEQYF. The DNA of the CDR3 is TGCGCCAGCAGCCAAGGGTCCGGGACAGGGATTCAGGAGCAGTACTTC.